Listed here is a single T cell receptor (beta chain). Between the trimmed V and J ends, which lost 4 bases and 0 bases, there was a span of 16 bases. Germline V gene data show CDR1 as MDHEN and CDR2 as SYDVKM. The CDR3 loop spans 18 amino acids. A multiplex PCR was run with 60 Vbeta primers and 13 Jbeta primers. This table comes from immunoSEQ multiplex PCR, and its TCRdb copy is limited to in-frame clones, with some not included. The sample shows 100,000 to 150,000 clones, approximately 80% of them seen only once. This sample stems from a study of cytomegalovirus exposure and HLA in healthy donors. The source material was PBMCs. The sequence derives from a man aged 35-49 years in good health and CMV-seronegative. The rearrangement uses TRBV28 and TRBJ1-6; no clear D. The CDR3: CASSSTFSRSSYNSPLHF. The CDR3 DNA sequence: TGTGCCAGCAGTTCGACTTTTTCCCGAAGCTCCTATAATTCACCCCTCCACTTT.